This T cell receptor beta chain is from a study of T cell responses to AZD1222 COVID-19 vaccine. Study-level findings and limits: CD4 TCRs associated with vaccination spanned spike, dominating at 160-218 and 743-854. Clonal diversity was possibly underestimated, and white British individuals and females predominated among donors.

The CDR3 length is 19 residues. Per germline, CDR1 LNHDA and CDR2 SQIVND (reference sequence). The ends were cut back, 6 bases at V and 3 bases at J, with 27 bases in the middle. Only in-frame clones appear in the TCRdb table, and some are missing; sequencing was by immunoSEQ multiplex PCR. The repertoire holds 100,000 to 150,000 clones, with around 90% as singletons. Notes on this clone: Its cognate antigen is unknown.

The source was peripheral blood, collected on day 0 of AZD1222 vaccination. The gene calls are TRBV19 and TRBJ1-5, with D tentatively TRBD1 (6 bases). The sequence came from an adult in good health. This CDR3 is CASRSRNRGGGTSNQPQHF. The CDR3 region has the DNA TGTGCCAGTAGATCGAGGAATCGGGGGGGCGGGACCTCCAATCAGCCCCAGCATTTT.